The entry below gives a single T cell receptor (beta chain) sequence along with its context. Its antigen remains undetermined. Within one base of it there is no much larger clone, and no base qualities were kept. Stable Graves' hyperthyroidism was defined as the absence of progression to ophthalmopathy over 18 months of follow-up. Hyperthyroidism patients were newly diagnosed, had a disease duration of under 2 months, and were aged 18 to 65 years. Exclusion was applied to patients with uncontrolled infections, other autoimmune diseases, pregnancy or lactation. Diagnoses relied on clinical symptoms, serum thyroxine and TRAb, thyroid ultrasound and orbital computed tomography. Ficoll-Paque density gradient centrifugation was used to isolate PBMCs from 10 ml of fresh peripheral blood. Total RNA was extracted with Trizol reagent, and quality was checked on an Agilent 2100 Bioanalyzer. Taken from cysteine to phenylalanine, the CDR3 has 16 residues. Only the CDR3 portion is preserved as DNA: 48 bases, with reading frame beginning at the first base. V and J are trimmed by 0 bases and 1 base, and the gene matches miss 6 bases of the junction. CDR1 and CDR2 were assigned from the germline V gene (reference sequence) as SGHKS and YYEKEE.

These data are taken from a study of T cells in Graves' hyperthyroidism and ophthalmopathy (dated by TCRdb to the late 2010s). About the study as a whole: Peripheral blood samples were taken at initial diagnosis, before any treatment was given. After sampling, hyperthyroidism patients received methimazole starting at 30 mg daily, and ophthalmopathy patients received high-dose intravenous methylprednisolone. Prospective prediction of ophthalmopathy was tested in an independent validation cohort consisting of about 20 hyperthyroidism patients and some 17 patients who later progressed to ophthalmopathy. According to the paper, TCR Vbeta CDR3 sequencing was carried out on some 140 peripheral blood samples, which came from fewer than 50 ophthalmopathy, fewer than 80 hyperthyroidism and approximately 17 progressor patients. In addition, the study compared T-cell repertoires in thyroid tissue and in blood from five or six Graves' hyperthyroidism patients. To identify TCR V-J signatures that set the groups apart, the researchers used a discovery cohort of more than 95 patients, made up of 40 to 45 with Graves' ophthalmopathy and 55 to 65 with stable Graves' hyperthyroidism. For training and testing, the 80 to 100 patients in the discovery cohort were randomly divided in a 7:3 ratio.

Results the study describes overall, beyond this receptor: No statistical method was used to fix the sample size in advance, and group allocation was not hidden from the investigators. In validation, progression to ophthalmopathy was predicted by the model with 55% to 71% sensitivity and just over 72% specificity, a median of approximately 6.5 months before onset. A 13 V-J signature model separated ophthalmopathy from stable hyperthyroidism, with approximately 87% sensitivity and roughly 81% specificity in cross-validation and 80%/75% in testing. Most expanded thyroid clonotypes (frequency above 0.001) were also found in blood, which suggests that blood repertoires may mirror thyroid immune responses.

The TCR beta CDR3 regions were amplified from the RNA transcripts. The first round of RT-PCR for the TCR CDR3 was performed with the HTBI primer set and the Qiagen OneStep RT-PCR kit. Libraries were constructed in a second round of multiplex PCR, after which size selection and purification were carried out. Sequencing of the libraries was done on an Illumina HiSeq2000 using paired-end 100 bp reads. In the authors' own workflow: SOAPnuke was used to process the raw data, with reads discarded if the reads contained adapters or uncalled bases, had a mean Phred below 15, or lacked an exact constant-primer or identifier match. High-quality paired reads were merged with COPE v1.2.5, and unique nucleotide sequences were defined as clonotypes. Clonotypes were aligned to IMGT TRBV, TRBD and TRBJ reference segments using MiTCR v1.1. The analysis was restricted to V-J combinations with a frequency above 0.0001, which together covered around 99% of the repertoires. The TCS score was defined as the ratio of F50 (clonal expansion) to E x V (chaos), calculated using BLOSUM62-based TCRdist between CDR3 peptides within each V-J. Welch's t-statistics and random forest reduced roughly 500 V-J features to some 14, which were used in a naive Bayes classifier (R e1071). TCRdb reanalyzed the raw reads on its own, using fastp at Q25 for trimming and MiXCR for clone calling, and kept in-frame beta chains. Each entry is one CDR3 protein sequence, shown with its most common DNA and genes. V and J calls and clone size were set by TCRdb, not the authors. The sample data list hundreds of thousands of distinct CDR3 sequences, and roughly 15% of these were observed just once. The ten biggest clones cover 3.8% of the sample.

Material for sequencing was blood. This receptor was identified in a woman in her twenties or thirties with Graves' hyperthyroidism. The chain couples TRBV5-5 to TRBJ1-1; 7 bases in the junction line up with TRBD1. The sequence in DNA is TGTGCCAGCAGCTTGGAGGGGGCAGGAGCGAACACTGAAGCTTTCTTT. Translated, it gives CASSLEGAGANTEAFF.